This entry concerns a single T cell receptor beta chain. Its antigen is not identified. Sequenced by immunoSEQ multiplex PCR; TCRdb stores in-frame clones only, minus some. Of 2 million to 2.5 million clones listed, over 90% are singletons. The CDR3 covers 19 residues. The V and J ends lost 0 bases and 4 bases, in that order; junction bases with no gene match: 15. Germline V gene lookup returns CDR1 SGHRS and CDR2 YFSETQ. Naive CD45RA+ and memory CD45RA-negative subsets were split from CD4+ cells. This sample stems from a study of shared clonotypes between healthy human individuals. Overall study results and limits: A generally larger estimated richness was seen in naive subsets than in memory subsets. Non-shared clonotypes displayed generation probabilities falling below those of clonotypes present in all four donors.

The rearrangement joins TRBV5-1 to TRBJ2-5; TRBD2 matches at 10 bases. This TCR derives from a man between 18 and 35 years old in good health. Some clones in this sample may be carry-over from other donors' samples. Sequenced material: naive CD4+ T cells from PBMCs. Stated subset: CD45RA+ positively selected. CDR3 nucleotide sequence: TGCGCCAGCAGCTTGGTCCTAAGCGGGAGGGCCAAGAGGCCAGAGACCCAGTACTTC. Amino acid sequence: CASSLVLSGRAKRPETQYF.